Listed below are T cell receptor beta chains from one sample, sequenced in a study of CD8 T cells in Susac syndrome. TCRdb reprocessed the immunoSEQ multiplex PCR reads via MiXCR and lists one record per CDR3 protein. Here the sample spans tens of thousands of distinct CDR3 sequences, approximately 96% being singletons. The sample taken for sequencing was CD8+ T cells from PBMCs. The receptors come from a human donor with Susac syndrome. Each CDR3 is given with its conserved first and last residue. The order of the fields is V gene, clone size, J gene, D gene, CDR3 DNA, CDR3 protein. A D gene is named only where the DNA matches it firmly. Size tells how often a clone was seen (once, few, many) or the class of an expanded clone, and some rows leave it out.

>TRBV5-4|-|TRBJ1-1|-
TGTGCCAGCCAGCTGGGGGGCGCGAATGAAGCTTTCTTT
CASQLGGANEAFF
>TRBV5-1|-|TRBJ1-5|-
TGCGCCAGCAGCTTCGGGGGACAAAGCAATCAGCCCCAGCATTTT
CASSFGGQSNQPQHF
>TRBV19|-|TRBJ1-2|-
TGTGCCAGTAGAGGGGTGGTAGGCTACACCTTC
CASRGVVGYTF
>TRBV7-2|-|TRBJ2-5|-
TGTGCCAGCAGCTTAAACACTCAAGAGACCCAGTACTTC
CASSLNTQETQYF
>TRBV7-9|-|TRBJ2-6|TRBD1
TGTGCCAGCAGCGCACGGACAGGTGGAGCCAACGTCCTGACTTTC
CASSARTGGANVLTF
>TRBV20-1|-|TRBJ2-5|TRBD2
TGCAGTGCTAGAGATCTCCGAGCGGGGGCTGAGACCCAGTACTTC
CSARDLRAGAETQYF
>TRBV28|-|TRBJ2-1|TRBD1
TGTGCCACCGAGGGACAGAAGAGCTACAATGAGCAGTTCTTC
CATEGQKSYNEQFF
>TRBV3-1|-|TRBJ1-2|-
TGTGCCAGCAGCCAGGGTTCCGGTGGCTACACCTTC
CASSQGSGGYTF
>TRBV19|-|TRBJ2-7|-
TGTGCCAGTAGCCCGGGACGGGCCTACGAGCAGTACTTC
CASSPGRAYEQYF
>TRBV5-6|-|TRBJ2-7|TRBD2
TGTGCCAGCAGTAGGACTAGCGGGGTTTGGGAGCAGTACTTC
CASSRTSGVWEQYF
>TRBV29-1|-|TRBJ1-1|-
TGCAGCGTTGACCGCGGGTATGACACTGAAGCTTTCTTT
CSVDRGYDTEAFF
>TRBV9|-|TRBJ2-5|-
TGTGCCAGCAGCGCCCGGGACTTACCGGGAGAGACCCAGTACTTC
CASSARDLPGETQYF
>TRBV19|-|TRBJ1-1|TRBD1
TGTGCCAGCACTTTAGGGTGGCAGGGGGCTGGTACTGAAGCTTTCTTT
CASTLGWQGAGTEAFF
>TRBV29-1|-|TRBJ1-1|-
TGCAGCGTTGTTCAAAGGCCAAGGGACACTGAAGCTTTCTTT
CSVVQRPRDTEAFF
>TRBV28|-|TRBJ1-2|TRBD1
TGTGCCAGCGGAGACAGGGTGTTAGGCTACACCTTC
CASGDRVLGYTF
>TRBV5-1|-|TRBJ2-3|-
TGCGCCAGCAGCTCGACTCCCCGGGGCAGCACAGATACGCAGTATTTT
CASSSTPRGSTDTQYF
>TRBV18|-|TRBJ2-1|TRBD2
TGTGCCAGCTCAGAACTAGCGCAGAACAATGAGCAGTTCTTC
CASSELAQNNEQFF
>TRBV20-1|-|TRBJ1-2|-
TGCAGTGCCCCTCGCCAGGGAAGGTCAGGCGGCTACACCTTC
CSAPRQGRSGGYTF
>TRBV11-2|-|TRBJ1-4|-
TGTGCCAGCAGTTCTCCGGGTGAAAAACTGTTTTTT
CASSSPGEKLFF
>TRBV7-2|-|TRBJ1-5|TRBD1
TGTGCCAGCAGCTTAGATAGGACAGGGAATCAGCCCCAGCATTTT
CASSLDRTGNQPQHF
>TRBV15|-|TRBJ2-3|-
TGTGCCACCACCCACCCGAGCAGACCGAATAGGGATACGCAGTATTTT
CATTHPSRPNRDTQYF
>TRBV28|-|TRBJ2-1|TRBD1
TGTGCCAGCAGTAGGACAGGGATCTACAATGAGCAGTTCTTC
CASSRTGIYNEQFF
>TRBV12-3/TRBV12-4|-|TRBJ2-7|-
TGTGCCAGCAGCCGCGATGATGTGGAGCAGTACTTC
CASSRDDVEQYF
>TRBV11-2|-|TRBJ2-3|-
TGTGCCAGCAGCTTAGGGGTGTTAGGGACTGATACGCAGTATTTT
CASSLGVLGTDTQYF
>TRBV5-4|-|TRBJ2-7|TRBD1
TGTGCCAGCAGCACCGGGACAGGGGGACGGTACGAGCAGTACTTC
CASSTGTGGRYEQYF
>TRBV29-1|-|TRBJ2-6|-
TGCAGCGTCGGACTCAGCCCGGGGGCCAACGTCCTGACTTTC
CSVGLSPGANVLTF
>TRBV6-6|-|TRBJ1-2|TRBD1
TGTGCCACCGGGTGGGACAGCTATGGCTACACCTTC
CATGWDSYGYTF
>TRBV20-1|-|TRBJ1-5|-
TGCAGTGCTAGAGCGGGCAGACTCAATCAGCCCCAGCATTTT
CSARAGRLNQPQHF
>TRBV5-6|-|TRBJ1-1|-
TGTGCCAGCAGCTTTTATAGACAGCAGGCTGAAGCTTTCTTT
CASSFYRQQAEAFF
>TRBV12-3/TRBV12-4|-|TRBJ2-2|TRBD1
TGTGCCAGCAGTCCGGGACAGATTAACACCGGGGAGCTGTTTTTT
CASSPGQINTGELFF
>TRBV30|once|TRBJ1-2|TRBD1
TGTGCCCGTCGAGACAGGGAGGGGTATGGCTACACCTTC
CARRDREGYGYTF
>TRBV12-3/TRBV12-4|-|TRBJ2-6|-
TGTGCCAGCAGTCCCCCATTGGAAGGTGGGGCCAACGTCCTGACTTTC
CASSPPLEGGANVLTF